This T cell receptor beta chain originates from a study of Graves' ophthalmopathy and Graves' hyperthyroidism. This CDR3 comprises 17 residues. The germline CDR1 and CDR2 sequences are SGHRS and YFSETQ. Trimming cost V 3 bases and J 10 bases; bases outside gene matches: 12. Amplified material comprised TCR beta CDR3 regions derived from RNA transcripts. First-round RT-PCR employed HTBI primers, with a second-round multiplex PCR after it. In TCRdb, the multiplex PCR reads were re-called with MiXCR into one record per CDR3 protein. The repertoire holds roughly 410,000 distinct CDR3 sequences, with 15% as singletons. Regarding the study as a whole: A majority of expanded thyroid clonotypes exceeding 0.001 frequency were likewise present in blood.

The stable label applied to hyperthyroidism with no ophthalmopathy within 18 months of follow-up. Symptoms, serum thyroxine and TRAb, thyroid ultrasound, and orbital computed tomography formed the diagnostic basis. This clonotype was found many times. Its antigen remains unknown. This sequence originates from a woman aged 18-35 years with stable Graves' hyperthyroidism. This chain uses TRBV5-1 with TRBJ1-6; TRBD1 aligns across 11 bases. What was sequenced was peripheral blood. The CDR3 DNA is TGCGCCAGCAGCTCGGGAACCGGGACAGGGGGAATATCACCCCTCCACTTT. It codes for CASSSGTGTGGISPLHF.